This T cell receptor beta chain was recovered during a study of identical twins. Germline assignment: CDR1 SQVTM and CDR2 ANQGSEA. With 7 bases removed from V and 3 bases from J, the gap between germline ends came to 10 bases. The CDR3 totals 11 residues. Broader study findings: The presence of invariant MAIT and iNKT cells could partly confound analyses of zero-insertion sequences. The models gave estimates that fell short of the out-of-frame TCR alpha sharing seen in monozygotic twins.

This clonotype was found a few times. Its antigen is undetermined. Unique molecular identifiers were present on the cDNA, and a universal primer site came from template switching. One entry per CDR3 protein results from TCRdb running MiXCR on the 5' RACE reads. The repertoire has some 790,000 distinct CDR3 sequences, approximately 18% of them found once; the top ten carry around 13%. The same sample was also studied in work on T cells expressing NK-cell markers. That investigation notes: One of the eight sequenced donors was seronegative, whereas the other seven were HCMV-seropositive.

Sample: PBMCs. V gene TRBV29-1 combines with J gene TRBJ2-7, with D hard to call. This clonotype was sampled from a woman under 30 in good health. Here the CDR3 DNA reads TGCAGCGGTTTACGAGGCTACGAGCAGTACTTC. It codes for CSGLRGYEQYF.